A single TCR beta chain is shown here with its context. From germline, CDR1 is SNHLY and CDR2 FYNNEI. V gave up 3 bases and J gave up 3 bases, with 9 bases separating them. There are 13 residues in the CDR3. The data were obtained in a study of T cell responses to AZD1222 COVID-19 vaccine. Some clones are missing from TCRdb's copy, which holds only in-frame ones; the method was immunoSEQ multiplex PCR. The repertoire includes 200,000 to 250,000 clones, 85% to 95% of them detected once, and 0.95% to 1.1% sits in the top ten. This rearrangement joins TRBV2 to TRBJ2-7, with a weak D call TRBD1 (6 bases). The sequence was collected from an adult in good health. The source material was peripheral blood, sampled on day 0 of MenACWY control vaccination. This CDR3 is CASSDRGYYEQYF. The CDR3 DNA sequence: TGTGCCAGCAGTGACAGGGGATACTACGAGCAGTACTTC.